The TCR beta chain under discussion was sequenced for a study of OX40 agonist ivuxolimab in advanced cancers. The overall study: Enrolled patients in dose escalation had cancers that were hepatocellular carcinoma, melanoma, renal cell or head and neck cancer.

General study findings and limits: Several nonresponders also turned out to have low normalized T-cell clonal expansion. The CD4+ and CD8+ T cells in the blood had expanded clonally by week 6 at 0.1 to 3.0 mg/kg. Fewer expanded clones were found on average in CD4+ than in CD8+ T cells.

Comments on this clone: Its antigen is undetermined.

Germline V gene lookup returns CDR1 MNHEY and CDR2 SMNVEV (reference sequence). Germline trimming cut 5 bases from V and 4 bases from J; bases unmatched to any gene: 8. The CDR3 runs 16 residues. Sequenced by immunoSEQ multiplex PCR; TCRdb stores in-frame clones only, minus some. The sample lists 13,000 to 15,000 clones; about 90% were seen once. Here the sequenced sample was CD4+ or CD8+ T cells sorted from blood, taken in a trial of the OX40 agonist ivuxolimab. The chain couples TRBV27 to TRBJ2-7, with 13 bases lining up with TRBD2. The TCR sequence derives from an adult with an advanced solid tumor such as melanoma, head and neck, liver or kidney cancer. CDR3 bases: TGTGCCAGCAGTGGGGGGACTAGCGGGAAATTATACGAGCAGTACTTC. Encoded protein: CASSGGTSGKLYEQYF.